The 31 T cell receptor beta chains listed next were all sequenced from one sample in a study of blood T cells in healthy people across ages. A sample-barcoded 5' primer and a J-beta primer mix were used in a second PCR of about 7 to 12 cycles. TCRdb re-called the 5' RACE reads through MiXCR, storing one row per CDR3 protein. The table lists hundreds of thousands of distinct CDR3 sequences, approximately 52% of them singletons. Sequenced: blood. These receptor sequences come from a woman of 80 years or more in good health.

The rearrangement uses TRBV10-3 and TRBJ2-7; weak D call: TRBD2 (6 bases). The CDR3 runs 14 residues. CDR1 and CDR2 (germline): ENHRY, SYGVKD. Trimming removed 10 bases from V and 0 bases from J, with 16 bases in between. DNA for the CDR3: TGTGCCACCGAGACTAGTATTGGCTCCTACGAGCAGTACTTC. This translates into CATETSIGSYEQYF.

The chain has TRBV9 and TRBJ1-1; 8 positions agree with TRBD1. The trim removed 3 bases at V and 12 bases at J, leaving 16 bases unmatched. CDR1 SGDLS and CDR2 YYNGEE come from the germline V gene. This CDR3 comprises 15 residues. The DNA of the CDR3 is TGTGCCAGCAGCGCGACAGGACAGGGTTGGACGGAAACTTTCTTT. Translation gives CASSATGQGWTETFF. Supplemented by reference TRBV9 and TRBJ1-1, the full variable domain reads DSGVTQTPKHLITATGQRVTLRCSPRSGDLSVYWYQQSLDQGLQFLIQYYNGEERAKGNILERFSAQQFPDLHSELNLSSLELGDSALYFCASSATGQGWTETFFGQGTRLTVV.

The V gene is TRBV20-1, the J gene TRBJ2-2, with D unclear. The CDR3 covers 16 residues. The V gene's germline CDR1 is DFQATT and CDR2 SNEGSKA (reference sequence). V was shortened by 4 bases and J by 0 bases, with 15 bases between the two germline ends. As DNA, the CDR3 is TGCAGTGCTACGAGCGCGTTAAGCGCGAACACCGGGGAGCTGTTTTTT. Protein product: CSATSALSANTGELFF.

V gene TRBV10-3 combines with J gene TRBJ2-5; TRBD2 matches 9 bases. Trimming took 2 bases from V and 11 from J; bases not matched to a gene: 15. Germline V gene data show CDR1 as ENHRY and CDR2 as SYGVKD. This CDR3 has 16 residues. The CDR3 sequence is CAISEGLARISDEQYF. CDR3 nucleotides: TGTGCCATCAGTGAGGGACTAGCGAGGATCTCCGATGAGCAGTACTTC.

The V call is TRBV7-2, the J call TRBJ1-1; D is uncertain. Between the trimmed V and J ends, which lost 6 bases and 1 base, there was a span of 12 bases. The V gene's germline CDR1 is SGHTA and CDR2 FQGNSA. There are 14 residues in the CDR3. CDR3 nucleotides: TGTGCCAGCAGGCCCCGAGGGAGGAACACTGAAGCTTTCTTT. Translation: CASRPRGRNTEAFF.

The V call is TRBV5-1, the J call TRBJ2-6; 7 positions match TRBD1. V shed 5 bases, J shed 2 bases, and the junction held 4 bases outside the gene matches. The CDR3 contains 15 residues. The germline V gene encodes CDR1 SGHRS and CDR2 YFSETQ. In DNA, the CDR3 is TGCGCCAGCAGTCAAGGACAGGCTGGGGCCAACGTCCTGACTTTC. Translating it yields CASSQGQAGANVLTF.

This clonotype has a count of ten or more. V and J are TRBV4-2 and TRBJ1-2; 8 bases match TRBD1. Per the germline V gene, CDR1 is LGHNA and CDR2 is YNFKEQ. V trimming: 0 bases; J trimming: 4 bases; junction bases outside the gene matches: 4. The CDR3 has 15 amino acids. This CDR3 is CASSQDTGGGYGYTF. CDR3 bases: TGTGCCAGCAGCCAAGATACAGGGGGGGGCTATGGCTACACCTTC.

The rearrangement uses TRBV5-1 and TRBJ2-1, with 9 bases fitting TRBD2. Judging by the DNA end, TRBJ2-7 fits better; the J call may be wrong. Looked up from germline, CDR1 is SGHRS and CDR2 is YFSETQ. The CDR3 runs to 15 residues. The CDR3 protein is CASSPVAGDYNEQYF. The DNA of the CDR3 is TGCGCCAGCAGCCCCGTAGCGGGGGACTACAATGAGCAGTACTTC.

The rearrangement uses TRBV20-1 and TRBJ2-5, with 11 nucleotides matching TRBD1. Germline V gives CDR1 DFQATT, CDR2 SNEGSKA (reference sequence). This CDR3 spans 15 amino acids. V was clipped by 5 bases and J by 4 bases; unmatched bases: 9. This CDR3 is CSASAPGQGAETQYF. For the CDR3, the DNA is TGCAGTGCTTCTGCCCCCGGACAGGGGGCAGAGACCCAGTACTTC.

The chain combines TRBV28 with TRBJ2-1; D may be TRBD1 (5 bases). CDR3 length equals 12 residues. With 7 bases removed from V and 5 bases from J, the gap between germline ends came to 9 bases. The germline V gene has CDR1 MDHEN and CDR2 SYDVKM. CDR3 bases: TGTGCCAGCACGACAGCCCACAATGAGCAGTTCTTC. It codes for CASTTAHNEQFF.

This clonotype was observed at least ten times. The chain is built from TRBV7-8 and TRBJ2-7; D is uncertain. The germline CDR1 and CDR2 sequences are SGHVS and FQNEAQ. V lost 1 base to trimming and J lost 6 bases, with 10 bases between them. CDR3 size: 13 residues. The CDR3: CASSLGSPFEQYF. CDR3 DNA: TGTGCCAGCAGCTTAGGTTCGCCATTCGAGCAGTACTTC.

This clonotype was observed once. This rearrangement joins TRBV3-1 to TRBJ2-1; D is possibly TRBD1 (5 bases). V lost 4 bases and J 6 bases, leaving 19 bases between the germline ends. The germline V gene encodes CDR1 LGHDT and CDR2 YNNKEL (reference sequence). The CDR3 consists of 16 residues. CDR3 sequence reads: CASSLDTTYLFNEQFF. In DNA form, the CDR3 reads TGTGCCAGCAGCCTGGACACGACGTATCTTTTCAATGAGCAGTTCTTC.

This clonotype came up many times. The genes are TRBV7-9 and TRBJ1-2; no clear D gene. The V end lost 3 bases, the J end lost 4 bases, and 9 bases lay between the germline ends. There are 13 residues in the CDR3. Germline lookup yields CDR1 SEHNR and CDR2 FQNEAQ (reference sequence). The CDR3 loop is CASSFTGSYGYTF. The CDR3 nucleotides read TGTGCCAGCAGCTTCACGGGGAGCTATGGCTACACCTTC.

About this clonotype: A much larger clone is a single base away; this may be a read error. The gene calls are TRBV29-1 and TRBJ2-1; 7 bases match TRBD2. The DNA matches TRBJ2-7 better at its end, which makes the J call doubtful. This CDR3 region has 15 residues. Germline-derived CDR1 and CDR2 are SQVTM and ANQGSEA. In DNA, the CDR3 is TGCAGCGTTGTAGGGAGGGCTAGCGAATACAATGAGCAGTACTTC. Translation gives CSVVGRASEYNEQYF.

This clonotype was counted many times. The germline gene is not matched at one end of the junction; a read error may be the cause. The gene calls are TRBV4-1 and TRBJ2-3; D is unclear. The CDR3 covers 13 residues. Germline V gene sequence: CDR1 MGHRA, CDR2 YSYEKL. The CDR3 is CASSQLATVTQYF. Here the CDR3 DNA reads TGCGCCAGCAGCCAATTAGCCACAGTTACGCAGTATTTT.

For this clonotype: At one boundary the junction diverges from the germline segment, which might be a read error. The V and J genes are TRBV14 and TRBJ2-7; no clear D. The germline V gene encodes CDR1 SGHDN and CDR2 FVKESK. This CDR3 has 15 residues. The CDR3 coding sequence is TGCGCCAGCAGCCAAGAAGGCGGCTACTCCTACGAGCAGTACTTC. Translating it yields CASSQEGGYSYEQYF.

The gene calls are TRBV5-5 and TRBJ1-1; unclear D gene. Germline CDR1 is SGHKS and CDR2 is YYEKEE (reference sequence). The V end lost 4 bases, the J end lost 4 bases, and 11 bases lay between the germline ends. CDR3 size: 13 residues. The CDR3 here is CASSVAGATEAFF. CDR3 DNA: TGTGCCAGCAGCGTGGCGGGAGCCACTGAAGCTTTCTTT.

This chain connects TRBV7-9 to TRBJ2-3, with D possibly TRBD2 on 6 matching bases. The CDR3 is 15 amino acids. In germline, CDR1 is SEHNR, CDR2 FQNEAQ (reference sequence). The V end lost 9 bases, the J end lost 4 bases, and 20 bases lay between the germline ends. The CDR3 DNA reads TGTGCCAGTAGCGTCACCCGTGCTAGCGCAGATACGCAGTATTTT. It yields the protein CASSVTRASADTQYF.

This chain joins TRBV29-1 and TRBJ2-3; 10 nucleotides align to TRBD2. J gave up 6 bases and V 2 bases, and 2 bases lay outside the gene matches. The CDR3 has 13 amino acids. In germline, CDR1 is SQVTM, CDR2 ANQGSEA. In DNA form, the CDR3 reads TGCAGCGTTGAACAAGCGGGGGGGGATACGCAGTATTTT. It codes for CSVEQAGGDTQYF.

This clonotype was found once. The rearrangement joins TRBV11-2 to TRBJ1-6, with D hard to call. The CDR3 contains 14 residues. The V gene's germline CDR1 is SGHAT and CDR2 FQNNGV. Between the trimmed V and J ends, which lost 1 base and 7 bases, there was a span of 8 bases. The CDR3 DNA reads as TGTGCCAGCAGCTTAGTTAGACGGAATTCACCCCTCCACTTT. Its protein product is CASSLVRRNSPLHF.

This clonotype appeared a few times. The rearrangement links TRBV27 to TRBJ2-1; 10 bases are a match to TRBD1. J gave up 8 bases and V 5 bases, and 6 bases lay outside the gene matches. Germline V gives CDR1 MNHEY, CDR2 SMNVEV (reference sequence). This CDR3 spans 14 amino acids. The CDR3 spells CASSRTTGGYEQFF. Written as DNA, the CDR3 is TGTGCCAGCAGTCGTACGACAGGGGGCTATGAGCAGTTCTTC.

Only one count was recorded for this clonotype. This rearrangement joins TRBV11-2 to TRBJ2-5; D ambiguous. The J call may be in error: the DNA end matches TRBJ2-7 better. CDR3 length: 14 residues. CDR1 SGHAT and CDR2 FQNNGV come from the germline V gene. CDR3 bases: TGTGCCAGCAGCTTAGATGGTAGTGTTTACGAGCAGTACTTC. Translated, it gives CASSLDGSVYEQYF.

This clonotype was seen repeatedly, ten times or more. This sequence joins TRBV12-3 or TRBV12-4 and TRBJ2-1; 9 bases agree with TRBD2. CDR3 size: 16 residues. Trimming took 3 bases from V and 5 from J; bases not matched to a gene: 8. The CDR3 is CASSFPSGVTNNEQFF. The CDR3 DNA reads as TGTGCCAGCAGTTTTCCTAGCGGGGTCACGAACAATGAGCAGTTCTTC.

This rearrangement joins TRBV12-3 or TRBV12-4 to TRBJ1-3; D call uncertain. This CDR3 contains 12 residues. V was clipped by 6 bases and J by 0 bases, with 3 bases between them. In DNA, the CDR3 is TGTGCCAGCAGGGTCTCTGGAAACACCATATATTTT. It specifies CASRVSGNTIYF.

The V gene is TRBV20-1, the J gene TRBJ2-1, with 7 bases matching TRBD1. The CDR3 totals 13 residues. Germline V gene sequence: CDR1 DFQATT, CDR2 SNEGSKA (reference sequence). The ends lost 1 base at V and 6 bases at J; junction bases unmatched: 3. The CDR3 nucleotides are TGCAGTGCTAGAGCACAGGGGCTCAATGAGCAGTTCTTC. It is translated as CSARAQGLNEQFF.

The rearrangement uses TRBV6-6 and TRBJ2-5, with a possible D match to TRBD1 (6 bases). TRBJ2-7 explains the end of the DNA better; the J call may be wrong. Germline V gene lookup returns CDR1 MNHNY and CDR2 SVGAGI (reference sequence). This CDR3 spans 14 amino acids. This chain's CDR3 is CASSSQGMGYEQYF. The CDR3 DNA reads as TGTGCCAGCAGTTCTCAGGGGATGGGCTACGAGCAGTACTTC.

The table lists this clonotype with a few counts. V gene TRBV6-1 combines with J gene TRBJ1-4; TRBD1 matches 9 bases. This CDR3 is built from 18 residues. In germline, CDR1 is MNHNS, CDR2 SASEGT. Trimming took 7 bases from V and 7 from J; bases not matched to a gene: 19. CDR3 amino acids: CASTRIRPRQGESEKLFF. DNA for the CDR3: TGTGCCAGCACCCGGATCCGGCCGAGACAGGGGGAGAGTGAAAAACTGTTTTTT.

V gene TRBV27 combines with J gene TRBJ2-4, with 11 bases that match TRBD1. V was pared by 4 bases and J by 7 bases, with 0 bases of the junction left unmatched. The CDR3 extends over 13 amino acids. Germline V gene lookup returns CDR1 MNHEY and CDR2 SMNVEV (reference sequence). The CDR3 region is CASSWDRGNIQYF. The DNA of the CDR3 is TGTGCCAGCAGTTGGGACAGGGGGAACATTCAGTACTTC.

This clonotype was counted many times. The chain couples TRBV10-3 to TRBJ2-3; 8 nucleotides line up with TRBD2. The CDR3 has 16 residues. The germline V gene has CDR1 ENHRY and CDR2 SYGVKD. The junction had 10 bases not matched to a gene; V was cut back by 7 bases and J by 1 base. The CDR3 DNA is TGTGCCATCACTGGGGTAGCGGGATCTCGCACAGATACGCAGTATTTT. As protein: CAITGVAGSRTDTQYF.

For this clonotype: With a much larger clone just one base away, this may be a read error. The J gene is TRBJ2-7, the V gene TRBV12-3 or TRBV12-4; 8 positions agree with TRBD1. CDR3 length: 13 amino acids. CDR3 sequence (DNA): TGTACCAACCCGACAGGGGACCTCTACGAGCAGTACTTC. It yields the protein CTNPTGDLYEQYF.

In the case of this clonotype: Given a much more abundant clone one base away, this may be a read error. The J gene is TRBJ2-1, the V gene TRBV12-3 or TRBV12-4, with D perhaps given as TRBD1 or TRBD2 (5 bases each). The DNA end lines up better with TRBJ2-7; the J call may be wrong. CDR3 length equals 12 residues. CDR3 protein: CASDWGYNEQYF. The CDR3 nucleotides are TGTGCCAGCGATTGGGGGTACAATGAGCAGTACTTC.